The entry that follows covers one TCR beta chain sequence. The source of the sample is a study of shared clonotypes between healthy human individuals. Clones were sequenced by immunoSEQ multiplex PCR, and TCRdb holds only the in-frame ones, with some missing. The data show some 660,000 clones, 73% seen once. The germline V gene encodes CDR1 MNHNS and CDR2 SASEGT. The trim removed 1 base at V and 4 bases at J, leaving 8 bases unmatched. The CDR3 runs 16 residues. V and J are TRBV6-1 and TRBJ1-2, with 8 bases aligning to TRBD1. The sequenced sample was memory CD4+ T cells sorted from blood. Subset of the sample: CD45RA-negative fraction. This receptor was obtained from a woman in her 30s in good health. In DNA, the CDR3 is TGTGCCAGCAGTGAAGTGGGGACAGGTGCCTTCTATGGCTACACCTTC. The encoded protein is CASSEVGTGAFYGYTF.